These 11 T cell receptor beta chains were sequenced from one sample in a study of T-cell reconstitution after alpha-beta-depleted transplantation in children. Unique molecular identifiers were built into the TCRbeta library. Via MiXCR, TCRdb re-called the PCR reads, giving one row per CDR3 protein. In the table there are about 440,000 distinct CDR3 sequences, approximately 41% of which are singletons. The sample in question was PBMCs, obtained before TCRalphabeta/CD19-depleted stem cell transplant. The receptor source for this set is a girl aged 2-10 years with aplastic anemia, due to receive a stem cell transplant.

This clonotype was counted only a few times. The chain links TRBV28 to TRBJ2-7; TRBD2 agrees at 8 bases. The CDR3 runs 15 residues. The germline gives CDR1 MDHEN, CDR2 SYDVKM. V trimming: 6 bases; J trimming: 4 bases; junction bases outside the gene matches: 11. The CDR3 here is CASSLPSGSGYEQYF. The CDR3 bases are TGTGCCAGCAGCTTACCAAGCGGGAGTGGTTACGAGCAGTACTTC.

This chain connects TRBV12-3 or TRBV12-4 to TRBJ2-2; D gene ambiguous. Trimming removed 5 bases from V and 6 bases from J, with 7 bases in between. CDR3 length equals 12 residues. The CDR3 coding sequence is TGTGCCAGCAGTCCGGGCTCCGGGGAGCTGTTTTTT. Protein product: CASSPGSGELFF.

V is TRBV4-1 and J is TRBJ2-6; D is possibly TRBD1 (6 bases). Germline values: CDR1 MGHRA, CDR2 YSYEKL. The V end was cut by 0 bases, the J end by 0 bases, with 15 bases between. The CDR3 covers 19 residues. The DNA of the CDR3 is TGCGCCAGCAGCCAAGATCCTTACAGGGACCTCTCTGGGGCCAACGTCCTGACTTTC. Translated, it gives CASSQDPYRDLSGANVLTF.

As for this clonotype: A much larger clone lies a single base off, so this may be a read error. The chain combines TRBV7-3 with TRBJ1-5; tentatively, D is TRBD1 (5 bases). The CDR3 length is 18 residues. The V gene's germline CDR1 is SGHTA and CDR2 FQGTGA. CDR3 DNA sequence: TGTACCAGCAGCGTGGTATCCTCGACAGCGTTCGCCAATCAGCCCCAGCATTTT. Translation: CTSSVVSSTAFANQPQHF.

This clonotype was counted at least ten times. CDR3 DNA sequence: TGTGCCAGCAGCAACCACTTAGGACTAACGACCTACGAGCAGTACTTC. This sequence encodes CASSNHLGLTTYEQYF. This chain uses TRBV3-1 with TRBJ2-7; perhaps TRBD2 as D (6 bases). CDR3 size: 16 residues. Per germline, CDR1 LGHDT and CDR2 YNNKEL (reference sequence). V gave up 5 bases and J gave up 2 bases, with 19 bases separating them.

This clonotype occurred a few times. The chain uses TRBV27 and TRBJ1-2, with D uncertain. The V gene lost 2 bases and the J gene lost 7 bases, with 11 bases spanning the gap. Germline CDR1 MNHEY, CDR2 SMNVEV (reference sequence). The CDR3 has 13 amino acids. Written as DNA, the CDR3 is TGTGCCAGCAGTTTAGGAGGGCTGTCTGGCTACACCTTC. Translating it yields CASSLGGLSGYTF.

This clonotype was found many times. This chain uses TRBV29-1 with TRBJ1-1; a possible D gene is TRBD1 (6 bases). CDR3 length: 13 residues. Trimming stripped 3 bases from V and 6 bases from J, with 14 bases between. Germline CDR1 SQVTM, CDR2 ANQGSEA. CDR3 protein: CSVEGARAAEAFF. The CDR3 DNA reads TGCAGCGTTGAGGGGGCCAGGGCCGCTGAAGCTTTCTTT.

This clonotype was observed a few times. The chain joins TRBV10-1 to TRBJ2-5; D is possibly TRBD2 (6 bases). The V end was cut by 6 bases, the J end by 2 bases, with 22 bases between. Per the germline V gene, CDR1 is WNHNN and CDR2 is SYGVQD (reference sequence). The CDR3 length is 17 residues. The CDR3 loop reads CASSPGLSSRGQETQYF. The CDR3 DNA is TGCGCCAGCAGCCCGGGACTCTCTTCCCGAGGGCAAGAGACCCAGTACTTC.

CDR3: CASSDRGNGYTF. In nucleotides, the CDR3 is TGTGCCAGCAGTGACAGGGGTAATGGCTACACCTTC. This chain connects TRBV2 to TRBJ1-2; TRBD1 might be the D (6 bases). The V end was cut by 3 bases, the J end by 6 bases, with 8 bases between. CDR3 length: 12 residues. Germline CDR1 and CDR2: SNHLY and FYNNEI.

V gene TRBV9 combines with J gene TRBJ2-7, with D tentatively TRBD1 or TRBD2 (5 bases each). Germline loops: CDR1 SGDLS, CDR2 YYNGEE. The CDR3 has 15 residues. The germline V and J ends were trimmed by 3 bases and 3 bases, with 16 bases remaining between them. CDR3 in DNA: TGTGCCAGCAGCGCACGGGACGGATCTGTCTACGAGCAGTACTTC. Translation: CASSARDGSVYEQYF.

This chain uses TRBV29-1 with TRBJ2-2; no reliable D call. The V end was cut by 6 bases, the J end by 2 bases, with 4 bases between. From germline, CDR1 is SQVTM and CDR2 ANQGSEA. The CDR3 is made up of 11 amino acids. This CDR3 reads CSVRNTGELFF. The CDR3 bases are TGCAGCGTGAGAAACACCGGGGAGCTGTTTTTT.